Below, 23 T cell receptor beta chains from the same sample are listed, as sequenced in a study of T-cell reconstitution after alpha-beta-depleted transplantation in children. Unique molecular identifiers were incorporated when the TCRbeta library was constructed. TCRdb reprocessed the PCR reads via MiXCR and lists one record per CDR3 protein. The table shows 750,000 to 950,000 distinct CDR3 sequences, with around 17% occurring only once. Sequenced here: PBMCs, mostly from graft donor cells, sampled 360 days after TCRalphabeta/CD19-depleted stem cell transplant. These receptors came from a male patient under 18 who had a stem cell transplant for acute lymphoblastic leukemia, so the T cells may come from the graft donor.

This chain connects TRBV6-5 to TRBJ1-2; tentative D call: TRBD1 (5 bases). The V end lost 0 bases, the J end lost 2 bases, and 13 bases lay between the germline ends. Germline assignment: CDR1 MNHEY and CDR2 SVGAGI. This CDR3 is 16 amino acids long. Here the CDR3 DNA reads TGTGCCAGCAGTTACTCGAGGCAGGGTAGGAACTATGGCTACACCTTC. Translated: CASSYSRQGRNYGYTF.

The CDR3 nucleotides are TGTGCCAGCAGTGAAACGGGGGCGCGGGGAGCAGATACGCAGTATTTT. This gives the protein CASSETGARGADTQYF. This rearrangement joins TRBV25-1 to TRBJ2-3, with D tentatively TRBD1 or TRBD2 (6 bases each). The germline V gene encodes CDR1 MGHDK and CDR2 SYGVNS. The CDR3 is 16 amino acids. The ends were cut back, 2 bases at V and 4 bases at J, with 16 bases in the middle.

The sample holds a few counts of this clonotype. V gene TRBV5-5 combines with J gene TRBJ2-1; 8 bases agree with TRBD2. Per germline, CDR1 SGHKS and CDR2 YYEKEE (reference sequence). V shed 0 bases, J shed 3 bases, and the junction held 11 bases outside the gene matches. CDR3 length: 18 residues. In DNA form, the CDR3 reads TGTGCCAGCAGCTTGGAGCCTCGGGTAGCGGGAAGCTACAATGAGCAGTTCTTC. This codes for CASSLEPRVAGSYNEQFF.

The rearrangement links TRBV5-1 to TRBJ2-6, with D possibly TRBD1 on 5 matching bases. Trimming pared 0 bases from V and 2 bases from J, leaving 9 bases between. The CDR3 extends over 16 amino acids. Germline CDR1 SGHRS, CDR2 YFSETQ. The CDR3 reads CASSLALRAGANVLTF. The CDR3 DNA follows: TGCGCCAGCAGCTTGGCACTCAGGGCTGGGGCCAACGTCCTGACTTTC.

The J gene is TRBJ1-3, the V gene TRBV4-1, with 8 bases fitting TRBD1. This CDR3 has 15 residues. Germline values: CDR1 MGHRA, CDR2 YSYEKL. Trimming at V came to 4 bases and at J to 2 bases, leaving 4 bases not matched to a gene. For the CDR3, the DNA is TGCGCCAGCAGCCGACTGACAGGGGCTGGAAACACCATATATTTT. Translated: CASSRLTGAGNTIYF.

The rearrangement uses TRBV2 and TRBJ2-7; weak D call: TRBD1 (6 bases). CDR3 size: 17 residues. Trimming took 5 bases from V and 0 from J, leaving 20 bases between them. Germline V lookup: CDR1 SNHLY, CDR2 FYNNEI. The CDR3 region is CASSFPAPGEGSYEQYF. The DNA for the CDR3 is TGTGCCAGCAGTTTCCCAGCCCCAGGGGAAGGCTCCTACGAGCAGTACTTC.

V is TRBV2 and J is TRBJ2-7, with D possibly being TRBD1 (7 bases). The ends were cut back, 4 bases at V and 3 bases at J, with 19 bases in the middle. Germline V gene lookup returns CDR1 SNHLY and CDR2 FYNNEI. This CDR3 has 16 amino acids. The CDR3 nucleotides read TGTGCCAGCAGTGGAAGGAGGAGGGACAGATTCTACGAGCAGTACTTC. Amino acids: CASSGRRRDRFYEQYF.

This clonotype was counted between two and nine times. The chain has TRBV10-1 and TRBJ2-3; TRBD2 matches 9 bases. The trim removed 0 bases at V and 5 bases at J, leaving 6 bases unmatched. This CDR3 comprises 16 residues. The germline CDR1 and CDR2 sequences are WNHNN and SYGVQD (reference sequence). This chain's CDR3 is CASSESSGSSGDTQYF. The CDR3 DNA reads as TGCGCCAGCAGTGAGTCTAGCGGGAGTTCGGGAGATACGCAGTATTTT.

The chain recombines TRBV20-1 with TRBJ2-5, with D possibly called TRBD1 or TRBD2 (6 bases each). The CDR3 contains 14 residues. Germline V gene lookup returns CDR1 DFQATT and CDR2 SNEGSKA (reference sequence). Trimming pared 5 bases from V and 5 bases from J, leaving 18 bases between. The CDR3 protein is CSALPRGQRETQYF. CDR3 DNA sequence: TGCAGTGCTCTCCCCCGGGGGCAGCGGGAGACCCAGTACTTC.

This clonotype was found many times. The chain is built from TRBV12-3 or TRBV12-4 and TRBJ2-3; the D is unclear. The CDR3 is 13 amino acids. V gave up 4 bases and J gave up 3 bases, with 8 bases separating them. The DNA for the CDR3 is TGTGCCAGCAGTTACGCCGGGACAGATACGCAGTATTTT. Translated, it gives CASSYAGTDTQYF.

The rearrangement links TRBV5-1 to TRBJ2-2; 9 bases are shared with TRBD2. The CDR3 sequence is 16 residues long. The ends lost 0 bases at V and 3 bases at J; junction bases unmatched: 3. The V gene's germline CDR1 is SGHRS and CDR2 YFSETQ. CDR3 in amino acids: CASSLALAGYTGELFF. In nucleotides, the CDR3 is TGCGCCAGCAGCTTGGCCCTAGCGGGGTACACCGGGGAGCTGTTTTTT.

There are a few counts of this clonotype. The chain has TRBV5-1 and TRBJ2-7; TRBD2 matches 9 bases. CDR1 and CDR2 (germline): SGHRS, YFSETQ. The CDR3 contains 14 residues. V was pared by 2 bases and J by 2 bases, with 2 bases of the junction left unmatched. CDR3 sequence: CASSFEREAYEQYF. In DNA form, the CDR3 reads TGCGCCAGCAGCTTCGAGCGGGAGGCCTACGAGCAGTACTTC.

The CDR3 here is CATSDPTGRTDTQYF. CDR3 nucleotides: TGTGCCACCAGTGACCCAACAGGGCGCACAGATACGCAGTATTTT. V is TRBV24-1 and J is TRBJ2-3, with D maybe TRBD1 (6 bases). Deletions cut 4 bases from V and 1 base from J, with 11 bases between. Germline assignment: CDR1 KGHDR and CDR2 SFDVKD. The CDR3 covers 15 residues.

The chain carries TRBV19 and TRBJ1-1, with D maybe TRBD1 (6 bases). The germline CDR1 and CDR2 sequences are LNHDA and SQIVND (reference sequence). The CDR3 is 17 amino acids. Trimming left V 3 bases short and J 0 bases short, with 17 bases between. CDR3 DNA sequence: TGTGCCAGTAGTATGCTCTGGGCGACAGGTTTGAACACTGAAGCTTTCTTT. This gives the protein CASSMLWATGLNTEAFF.

This clonotype was picked up a small number of times. This rearrangement joins TRBV7-2 to TRBJ2-7; a possible D gene is TRBD1 (6 bases). The CDR3 runs to 15 residues. The V gene lost 1 base and the J gene lost 2 bases, with 12 bases spanning the gap. Germline-derived CDR1 and CDR2 are SGHTA and FQGNSA. In DNA form, the CDR3 reads TGTGCCAGCAGCTTAGAACAGGGACCACCCTACGAGCAGTACTTC. It specifies CASSLEQGPPYEQYF.

This clonotype appeared many times. V and J are TRBV5-8 and TRBJ1-4; TRBD1 aligns across 9 bases. Germline CDR1 is SGHTS and CDR2 is YDEGEE. Unmatched junction bases numbered 7, after V lost 4 bases and J lost 0 bases. This CDR3 has 17 amino acids. For the CDR3, the DNA is TGTGCCAGCAGCAGGGGACAGGGTAATCCAACTAATGAAAAACTGTTTTTT. Translating gives CASSRGQGNPTNEKLFF.

The V gene is TRBV29-1, the J gene TRBJ2-5; tentatively, D is TRBD2 (6 bases). Germline V gene sequence: CDR1 SQVTM, CDR2 ANQGSEA. The CDR3 runs to 14 residues. With 2 bases removed from V and 2 bases from J, the gap between germline ends came to 12 bases. The CDR3 DNA sequence: TGCAGCGTTGAAACGGGGACTGCACAAGAGACCCAGTACTTC. Translation gives CSVETGTAQETQYF. The full variable domain, with the rest looked up from reference TRBV29-1 and TRBJ2-5, is SAVISQKPSRDICQRGTSLTIQCQVDSQVTMMFWYRQQPGQSLTLIATANQGSEATYESGFVIDKFPISRPNLTFSTLTVSNMSPEDSSIYLCSVETGTAQETQYFGPGTRLLVL.

This clonotype was counted between two and nine times. The genes are TRBV11-2 and TRBJ2-5, with unresolved D. The CDR3 consists of 15 residues. Germline V gene data show CDR1 as SGHAT and CDR2 as FQNNGV. Trimming pared 1 base from V and 2 bases from J, leaving 11 bases between. CDR3 coding DNA: TGTGCCAGCAGCTTAGGTCAGAGAGGACAAGAGACCCAGTACTTC. Protein product: CASSLGQRGQETQYF.

The chain joins TRBV30 to TRBJ2-3, with TRBD2 as a possible D gene (6 bases). Germline assignment: CDR1 GTSNPN and CDR2 SVGIG (reference sequence). The CDR3 consists of 13 residues. V was clipped by 0 bases and J by 4 bases, with 8 bases between them. The CDR3 region is CAWSVLASDTQYF. CDR3 DNA sequence: TGTGCCTGGAGTGTCCTAGCGTCAGATACGCAGTATTTT.

This rearrangement joins TRBV11-2 to TRBJ2-1, with 12 bases lining up with TRBD2. Germline V lookup: CDR1 SGHAT, CDR2 FQNNGV. V trimming: 3 bases; J trimming: 7 bases; junction bases outside the gene matches: 10. This CDR3 spans 17 amino acids. The CDR3 loop is CASSFQLGTSGWNEQFF. Written as DNA, the CDR3 is TGTGCCAGCAGCTTCCAGCTCGGGACTAGCGGGTGGAATGAGCAGTTCTTC.

This clonotype appeared once. The chain has TRBV6-1 and TRBJ1-5; D not resolved. CDR1 MNHNS and CDR2 SASEGT come from the germline V gene. The CDR3 spans 16 residues. V was clipped by 1 base and J by 3 bases, with 13 bases between them. The CDR3 protein is CASSEGTYKANQPQHF. CDR3 in DNA: TGTGCCAGCAGTGAAGGGACTTACAAGGCCAATCAGCCCCAGCATTTT.

The chain links TRBV18 to TRBJ2-7; TRBD2 matches 15 bases. The germline V gene encodes CDR1 KGHSH and CDR2 LQKENI. The V segment lost 1 base and the J segment 7 bases; nucleotides outside the gene matches: 8. This CDR3 has 17 residues. DNA of the CDR3: TGTGCCAGCTCACCACTTGGACTAGCGGGAGGGCCCGGGGAGCAGTACTTC. It codes for CASSPLGLAGGPGEQYF.

The chain couples TRBV7-6 to TRBJ2-3, with D unclear. With 3 bases removed from V and 2 bases from J, the gap between germline ends came to 15 bases. The CDR3 loop spans 16 amino acids. CDR1 and CDR2 (germline): SGHVS, FNYEAQ. CDR3 DNA sequence: TGTGCCAGCAGCTTTACTGGATCAGCACACACAGATACGCAGTATTTT. Translated, it gives CASSFTGSAHTDTQYF.